This TCR beta chain is from a study of early T cells in non-severe SARS-CoV-2 infection. Overall study findings and caveats: VDJdb-based matching was biased toward anti-spike CD8 responses and missed private and CD4 specificities.

The V and J ends lost 4 bases and 0 bases respectively, with 16 bases between them. The CDR3 runs 16 residues. Many counts were recorded for this clonotype. What it binds is unknown. TCRdb fed the 5' RACE reads into MiXCR, producing one record per CDR3 protein. Here the sample spans about 80,000 distinct CDR3 sequences, 5% being singletons. V is TRBV12-3 or TRBV12-4 and J is TRBJ2-7, with a tentative D call TRBD1 (5 bases). The sample was whole blood, taken at baseline. The sequence was collected from an adult who was a healthcare worker with PCR-confirmed SARS-CoV-2 infection or an uninfected control (not recorded which). As DNA, the CDR3 is TGTGCCAGCAGTTGGGGCTTGGCAGACAGCTCCTACGAGCAGTACTTC. Amino acids: CASSWGLADSSYEQYF.